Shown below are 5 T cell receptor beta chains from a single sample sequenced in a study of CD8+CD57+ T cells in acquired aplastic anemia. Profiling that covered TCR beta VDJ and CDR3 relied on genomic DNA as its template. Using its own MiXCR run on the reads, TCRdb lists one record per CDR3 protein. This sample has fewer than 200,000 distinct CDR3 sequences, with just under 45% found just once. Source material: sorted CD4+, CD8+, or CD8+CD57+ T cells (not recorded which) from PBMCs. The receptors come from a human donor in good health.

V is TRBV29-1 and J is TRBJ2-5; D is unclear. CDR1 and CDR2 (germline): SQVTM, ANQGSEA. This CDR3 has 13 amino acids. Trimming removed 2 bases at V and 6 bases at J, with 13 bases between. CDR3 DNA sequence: TGCAGCGTTGAAATGAAGACGCGACAGACCCAGTACTTC. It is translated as CSVEMKTRQTQYF.

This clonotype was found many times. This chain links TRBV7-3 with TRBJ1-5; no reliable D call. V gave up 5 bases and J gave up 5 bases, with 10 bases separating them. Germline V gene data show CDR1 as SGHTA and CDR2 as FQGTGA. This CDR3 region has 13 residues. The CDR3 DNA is TGTGCCAGCAGCAAAACGAGGGATCAGCCCCAGCATTTT. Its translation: CASSKTRDQPQHF.

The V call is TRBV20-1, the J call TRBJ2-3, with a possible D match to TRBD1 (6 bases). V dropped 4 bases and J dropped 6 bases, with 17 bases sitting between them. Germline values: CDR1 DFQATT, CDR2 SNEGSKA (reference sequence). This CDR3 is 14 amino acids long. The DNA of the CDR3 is TGCAGTGCTAACAGGGCGGGCCTCCGGGATACGCAGTATTTT. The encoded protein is CSANRAGLRDTQYF.

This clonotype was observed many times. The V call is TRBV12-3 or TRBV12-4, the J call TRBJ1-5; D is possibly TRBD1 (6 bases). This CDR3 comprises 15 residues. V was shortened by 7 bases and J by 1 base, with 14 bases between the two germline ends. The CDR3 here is CASTDRGASNQPQHF. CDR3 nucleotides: TGTGCCAGCACCGATCGGGGGGCAAGCAATCAGCCCCAGCATTTT.

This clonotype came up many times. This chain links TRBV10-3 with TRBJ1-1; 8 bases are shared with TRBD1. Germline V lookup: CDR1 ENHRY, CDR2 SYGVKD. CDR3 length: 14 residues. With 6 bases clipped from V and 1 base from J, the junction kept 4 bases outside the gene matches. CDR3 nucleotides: TGTGCCATCAGGGAAGACAGGGGGAACACTGAAGCTTTCTTT. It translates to CAIREDRGNTEAFF.